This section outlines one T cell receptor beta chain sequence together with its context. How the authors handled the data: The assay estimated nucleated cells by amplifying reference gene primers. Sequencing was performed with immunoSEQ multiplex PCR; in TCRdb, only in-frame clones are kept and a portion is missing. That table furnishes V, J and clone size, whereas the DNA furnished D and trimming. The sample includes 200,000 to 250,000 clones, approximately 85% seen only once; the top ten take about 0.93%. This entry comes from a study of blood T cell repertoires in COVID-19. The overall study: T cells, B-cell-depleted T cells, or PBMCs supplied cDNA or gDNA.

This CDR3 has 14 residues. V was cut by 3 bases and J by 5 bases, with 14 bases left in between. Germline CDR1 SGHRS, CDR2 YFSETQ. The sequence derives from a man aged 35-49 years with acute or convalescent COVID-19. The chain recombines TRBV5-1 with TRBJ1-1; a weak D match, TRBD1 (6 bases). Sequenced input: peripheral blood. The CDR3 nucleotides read TGCGCCAGCAGCTCACAGGGCGGGGGGACTGAAGCTTTCTTT. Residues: CASSSQGGGTEAFF.